A few counts support the clone carrying this T cell receptor beta chain. The antigen is not known. The sample belongs to a study of cytomegalovirus exposure and HLA in healthy donors. The overall study: Prior work identified 117 million unique TCR beta sequences in around 170 million T cells. Among about 400 genotyped donors, about 83% fell in the Caucasian-associated ancestry cluster.

The CDR3 runs 16 residues. CDR1 SGHRS and CDR2 YFSETQ come from the germline V gene. V shed 4 bases, J shed 3 bases, and the junction held 12 bases outside the gene matches. The PCR was carried out with 60 Vbeta primers and 13 Jbeta primers. In the original workflow: In a later analysis, of 80 million or so unique beta chains, roughly 9.9 million appeared in at least two donors. Generated by immunoSEQ multiplex PCR, the TCRdb table keeps only in-frame clones and is missing some. D and trimming come from the DNA, and the V and J calls and clone size come from that table. The sample has under 200,000 clones, about four fifths seen once. Broader study findings: What a later analysis reportedly showed was that an Asian-associated ancestry cluster had fewer N-insertions than the approximately 720-donor mean.

The chain combines TRBV5-1 with TRBJ2-5; TRBD2 aligns across 7 bases. Sequenced: PBMCs. The receptor was derived from a woman between 25 and 40 years old in good health and CMV-seropositive. The CDR3 sequence is CASSAHGGRVEETQYF. In nucleotides, the CDR3 is TGCGCCAGCAGCGCCCACGGGGGGAGAGTTGAAGAGACCCAGTACTTC.